This T cell receptor beta chain was sequenced during a study of T-cell reconstitution after alpha-beta-depleted transplantation in children. The CDR3 extends over 11 amino acids. Germline loops: CDR1 SEHNR, CDR2 FQNEAQ (reference sequence). V was clipped by 3 bases and J by 8 bases, with 7 bases between them. Preparation of the TCRbeta library was carried out with unique molecular identifiers. TCRdb re-called the PCR reads through MiXCR, storing one row per CDR3 protein. Counted here are 600,000 to 700,000 distinct CDR3 sequences, around a sixth occurring once; the ten biggest clones make up under 1.2%.

The source material was PBMCs from the stem cell graft donor, sampled from the stem cell graft. The V gene is TRBV7-9, the J gene TRBJ1-1; D is unresolved. The sequence was obtained from a human donor who donated a stem cell graft to a child with acute myeloid leukemia. The CDR3 loop reads CASSLTAEAFF. The CDR3 DNA is TGTGCCAGCAGCTTGACGGCAGAAGCTTTCTTT.